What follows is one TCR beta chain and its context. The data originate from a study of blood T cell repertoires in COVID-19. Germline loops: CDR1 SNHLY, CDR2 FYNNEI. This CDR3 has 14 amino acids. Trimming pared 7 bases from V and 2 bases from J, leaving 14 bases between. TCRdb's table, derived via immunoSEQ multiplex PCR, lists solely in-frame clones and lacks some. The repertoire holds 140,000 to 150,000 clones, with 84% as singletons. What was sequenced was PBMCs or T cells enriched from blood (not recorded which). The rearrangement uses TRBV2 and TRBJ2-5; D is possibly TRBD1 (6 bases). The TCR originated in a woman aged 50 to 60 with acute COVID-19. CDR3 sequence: CASTQQGGQETQYF. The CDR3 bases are TGTGCCAGCACACAACAGGGTGGGCAAGAGACCCAGTACTTC.